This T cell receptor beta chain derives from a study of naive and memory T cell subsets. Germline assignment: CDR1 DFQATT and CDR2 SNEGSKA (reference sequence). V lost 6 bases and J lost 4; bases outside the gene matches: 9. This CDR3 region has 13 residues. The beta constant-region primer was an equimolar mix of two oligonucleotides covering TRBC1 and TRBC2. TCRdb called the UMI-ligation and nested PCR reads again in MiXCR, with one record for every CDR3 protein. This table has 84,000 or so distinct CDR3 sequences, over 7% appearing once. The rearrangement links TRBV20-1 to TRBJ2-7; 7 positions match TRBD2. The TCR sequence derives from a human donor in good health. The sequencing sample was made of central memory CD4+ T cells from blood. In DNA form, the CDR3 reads TGCAGTGCAGGCCCCCCCGGGAGGTACGAGCAGTACTTC. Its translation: CSAGPPGRYEQYF.